This TCR beta chain was recorded in a study of STAT3 mutations in large granular lymphocyte leukemia. Sequencing used immunoSEQ multiplex PCR; TCRdb keeps in-frame clones, though not all of them. The table lists approximately 9,100 clones, roughly 90% of them singletons. Concerning this clone itself: Its cognate antigen is unknown.

Notes on the study in general: In T-cell large granular lymphocyte leukemia, about half of patients showed multiple immunodominant subclonotypes.

The CDR3 runs to 15 residues. CDR1 and CDR2 (germline): SGHRS, YFSETQ. Trimming removed 0 bases at V and 1 base at J, with 8 bases between. This sequence originates from a man in his 60s with T-cell large granular lymphocyte leukemia. Some clones in this sample may be carry-over from other donors' samples. The chain uses TRBV5-1 and TRBJ2-1; D possibly corresponds to TRBD1 (5 bases). The sequenced sample consisted of peripheral blood mononuclear cells. The CDR3 DNA is TGCGCCAGCAGCTTGGGGGCAGGGTCCTACAATGAGCAGTTCTTC. Translated, it gives CASSLGAGSYNEQFF.